These 2 T cell receptor beta chains share one sample of origin, sequenced in a study of CD8+ T cells in alopecia areata (dated by TCRdb to the late 2010s). Library generation was performed with the immunoSEQ multiplex PCR assay. RNA was extracted from all samples and reverse transcribed into cDNA as template for TCR sequencing. TCRdb obtained this table from immuneACCESS and retained in-frame rearrangements with V and J assigned. These tables miss some clones; where compared with another copy, unresolved V genes account for less than half of the shortfall, and the remainder is unexplained. In this sample the table shows 95,000 to 110,000 clones, roughly 50% of which occur a single time. The ten largest clones capture 8.8% of the sample. Material for sequencing was CD4+ T cells sorted from blood. The receptors were sampled from a human donor in good health.

The chain recombines TRBV2 with TRBJ1-4; 8 nucleotides line up with TRBD1. With V trimmed by 3 bases and J by 5 bases, 2 bases remained unmatched. The CDR3 covers 14 residues. Per the germline V gene, CDR1 is SNHLY and CDR2 is FYNNEI. The CDR3 spells CASSDRGRNEKLFF. Written as DNA, the CDR3 is TGTGCCAGCAGTGACAGGGGGCGCAATGAAAAACTGTTTTTT.

This rearrangement joins TRBV11-1 to TRBJ1-6; D not certain. Germline lookup yields CDR1 SGHAT and CDR2 FQDESV (reference sequence). The V and J ends lost 0 bases and 10 bases respectively, with 10 bases between them. The CDR3 runs 14 residues. In DNA, the CDR3 is TGTGCCAGCAGCTTAGCTGCAGGACGATCACCCCTCCACTTT. The encoded protein is CASSLAAGRSPLHF.